The clone carrying this TCR beta chain was seen many times. Its antigen is currently unknown. This specimen comes from a study of CD8 T cells in ankylosing spondylitis. This CDR3 is 16 amino acids long. With 2 bases removed from V and 4 bases from J, the gap between germline ends came to 17 bases. Using quantitative 5'-RACE with molecular barcodes, the authors made TCR beta libraries. From the 5' RACE reads, TCRdb called clonotypes with MiXCR, one entry per CDR3 protein. The sample contains some 340,000 distinct CDR3 sequences, roughly 15% of which appear only once. Study results and caveats: In ankylosing spondylitis patients, matched synovial fluid reportedly showed significant enrichment of disease-linked clones. The study identified a TCR beta motif of roughly eight highly homologous variants that appeared characteristic of ankylosing spondylitis blood.

The specimen was blood, either unsorted or a sorted T cell fraction (not recorded which). The J gene is TRBJ1-2, the V gene TRBV12-3 or TRBV12-4, with D possibly matching TRBD1 (5 bases). The sequence derives from a male donor with ankylosing spondylitis or in good health (not recorded which). In DNA form, the CDR3 reads TGTGCCAGCAGTTTATTTATGGGGCAGACCCTCTATGGCTACACCTTC. Translated: CASSLFMGQTLYGYTF.